This section outlines one T cell receptor beta chain sequence together with its context. This receptor's antigen is unknown. No per-base quality is available; no much larger clone lies one base away. TCRbeta CDR3 regions were amplified from genomic DNA using the immunoSEQ Assay, a bias-controlled multiplex PCR. The paper's data handling went like this. Within the assay, amplification of reference gene primers was used to estimate how many nucleated cells each sample contained. To quantify the absolute abundance of each unique TCRbeta CDR3 rearrangement, sequence reads were collapsed and filtered. For each sample, productive Simpson clonality was calculated as the square root of Simpson's diversity index across productive rearrangements. TCRdb stores this immuneACCESS table with in-frame sequences only. Part of the clones is absent; in the studies checked, under half of the shortfall reflects unresolved V genes, and no reason is known for the rest. For V, J and clone size, that table is used; D and trimming come from the DNA. This sample holds 130,000 to 150,000 clones; 84% were observed only once. Jointly, the top ten make up more than 5.5% of the sample.

Including cysteine and phenylalanine, the CDR3 has 17 amino acids. The DNA shown is the 51-base CDR3, in frame from base 1. The V end loses 0 bases and the J end loses 0 bases, and a stretch of 14 bases separates them. Sequences LGHNA (CDR1) and YSLEER (CDR2) are obtained from the germline V gene. This sample stems from a study of blood T cell repertoires in COVID-19 (dated by TCRdb to 2018 to 2021). Regarding the complete study: The collaborator samples originated in the United States, Italy and Spain and spanned the acute and convalescent phases of COVID-19. The repertoires were released in a freely available public database meant as a resource for research on the immune response to SARS-CoV-2. Where available, HLA class I and class II types were obtained from metadata supplied by the sample provider rather than from assay-based typing. The material from the prospective study consisted of cDNA or gDNA derived from T cells, B-cell-depleted T cells, or PBMCs. Deeply sampled blood TCRbeta repertoires from subjects exposed to, actively infected with, or recovered from COVID-19 were included in the dataset. Nearly every sample came with metadata listing a de-identified subject ID, COVID-19 status, age in years and sex. The samples were drawn from the first 160 participants of the ongoing ImmuneRACE study and from over a thousand subjects provided by 6 global collaborators.

Findings and caveats that apply to the study as a whole: Clinical and demographic metadata were provided uncurated, with the amount varying by source and participant.

The collaborating institutions used their own protocols to collect whole blood in K2EDTA tubes. Collaborator samples were shipped for TCRbeta analysis as frozen whole blood, isolated PBMCs, or DNA extracted from either sample type. The clonotype was recovered from a woman in her forties or fifties in a cohort sampled during active or convalescent COVID-19. The chain is encoded by TRBV4-3 joined to TRBJ1-2; the D gene is unclear. Specimen: peripheral blood. CDR3 loop: CASSQEGGQVANYGYTF. In nucleotides, the sequence is TGCGCCAGCAGCCAAGAAGGAGGTCAGGTAGCTAACTATGGCTACACCTTC.